This is a list of T cell receptor beta chains from one sample in a study of T cell responses to AZD1222 COVID-19 vaccine. Measured with immunoSEQ multiplex PCR; TCRdb has only the in-frame clones, and not every one. The sample carries about 140,000 clones, 85% to 90% recorded once. The sequencing here drew on peripheral blood, taken 28 days after the second AZD1222 dose. Source of these receptors: an adult who received the AZD1222 COVID-19 vaccine. CDR3s include the opening cysteine and the closing phenylalanine or tryptophan. The D gene is left open where the match is weak. Rows give clone size only sometimes, using once, few, many, or a class for an expanded clone.

V: TRBV5-1
J: TRBJ1-2
D: -
size: -
CDR3: CASSPGMEGGGYTF
DNA: TGCGCCAGCAGCCCCGGGATGGAGGGGGGTGGCTACACCTTC

V: TRBV6-5
J: TRBJ1-1
D: TRBD1
size: -
CDR3: CASSPDRRSTEAFF
DNA: TGTGCCAGCAGTCCGGACAGGAGGTCCACTGAAGCTTTCTTT

V: TRBV5-1
J: TRBJ1-1
D: TRBD1
size: -
CDR3: CASSLTRDSFKSTEAFF
DNA: TGCGCCAGCAGCTTGACAAGGGACAGTTTCAAATCCACTGAAGCTTTCTTT

V: TRBV30
J: TRBJ2-1
D: -
size: -
CDR3: CACTAGGPIGQFF
DNA: TGTGCCTGTACCGCCGGAGGGCCAATTGGGCAGTTCTTC

V: TRBV2
J: TRBJ1-1
D: -
size: -
CDR3: CASSAWGNTEAFF
DNA: TGTGCCAGCAGTGCTTGGGGGAACACTGAAGCTTTCTTT

V: TRBV15
J: TRBJ1-5
D: TRBD1
size: -
CDR3: CATSRDLGGGQPQHF
DNA: TGTGCCACCAGCAGAGATCTAGGGGGCGGGCAGCCCCAGCATTTT

V: TRBV14
J: TRBJ2-3
D: -
size: -
CDR3: CASSQFPGLDTQYF
DNA: TGTGCCAGCAGCCAATTCCCGGGACTAGATACGCAGTATTTT

V: TRBV4-3
J: TRBJ2-1
D: TRBD2
size: -
CDR3: CASSHQSGTSGNEQFF
DNA: TGCGCCAGCAGCCATCAATCCGGGACTAGCGGGAATGAGCAGTTCTTC

V: TRBV10-2
J: TRBJ2-5
D: -
size: -
CDR3: CASSGAGRQETQYF
DNA: TGCGCCAGCAGTGGGGCAGGCCGCCAAGAGACCCAGTACTTC

V: TRBV28
J: TRBJ2-1
D: TRBD2
size: -
CDR3: CASSLVGREQFF
DNA: TGTGCCAGCAGTTTGGTCGGGAGGGAGCAGTTCTTC

V: TRBV7-9
J: TRBJ1-3
D: -
size: -
CDR3: CASSLPRAGNTIYF
DNA: TGTGCCAGCAGCTTACCCAGGGCTGGAAACACCATATATTTT

V: TRBV12-3/TRBV12-4
J: TRBJ1-3
D: -
size: -
CDR3: CASNSPVGRTIYF
DNA: TGTGCCAGCAATTCCCCCGTGGGACGGACCATATATTTT

V: TRBV12-3/TRBV12-4
J: TRBJ2-1
D: -
size: -
CDR3: CVTKPHGGNEQFF
DNA: TGTGTTACCAAACCCCATGGGGGCAATGAGCAGTTCTTC

V: TRBV6-5
J: TRBJ2-3
D: TRBD2
size: -
CDR3: CASQSSAGGPDTQYF
DNA: TGTGCCAGCCAGTCTTCAGCGGGAGGCCCAGATACGCAGTATTTT

V: TRBV27
J: TRBJ1-5
D: -
size: -
CDR3: CASSQRRLRNQPQHF
DNA: TGTGCCAGCAGCCAGAGGCGCCTCCGTAATCAGCCCCAGCATTTT

V: TRBV2
J: TRBJ2-7
D: -
size: -
CDR3: CASSEALGLYEQYF
DNA: TGTGCCAGCAGTGAAGCGCTTGGCCTCTACGAGCAGTACTTC

V: TRBV15
J: TRBJ1-1
D: -
size: -
CDR3: CATRQADRTTEAFF
DNA: TGTGCCACCAGGCAAGCTGACAGAACAACTGAAGCTTTCTTT

V: TRBV6-2/TRBV6-3
J: TRBJ2-1
D: -
size: -
CDR3: CASSYSAGYNEQFF
DNA: TGTGCCAGCAGTTATTCTGCAGGATACAATGAGCAGTTCTTC

V: TRBV11-2
J: TRBJ1-1
D: -
size: -
CDR3: CASSLGVRGTEAFF
DNA: TGTGCCAGCAGCTTAGGTGTCAGGGGAACTGAAGCTTTCTTT

V: TRBV19
J: TRBJ1-1
D: TRBD1
size: once
CDR3: CASSPGQGVSYTEAFF
DNA: TGTGCCAGTAGCCCAGGACAGGGGGTGTCGTACACTGAAGCTTTCTTT

V: TRBV6-2/TRBV6-3
J: TRBJ2-5
D: TRBD2
size: -
CDR3: CASSGPTAGRETQYF
DNA: TGTGCCAGCAGTGGACCCACAGCGGGGCGGGAGACCCAGTACTTC

V: TRBV5-8
J: TRBJ1-1
D: -
size: few
CDR3: CASSFGRLSNTEAFF
DNA: TGTGCCAGCAGCTTCGGACGCCTGTCGAACACTGAAGCTTTCTTT

V: TRBV7-2
J: TRBJ1-3
D: -
size: -
CDR3: CASSVPLNSGNTIYF
DNA: TGTGCCAGCAGCGTACCCCTTAACTCTGGAAACACCATATATTTT

V: TRBV3-1/TRBV3-2
J: TRBJ1-6
D: -
size: once
CDR3: CASSHRPTNSPLHF
DNA: TGTGCCAGCAGCCACAGGCCTACTAATTCACCCCTCCACTTT

V: TRBV28
J: TRBJ2-2
D: TRBD2
size: -
CDR3: CASREGLAGYTGELFF
DNA: TGTGCCAGCAGGGAGGGACTAGCGGGGTACACCGGGGAGCTGTTTTTT